This T cell receptor beta chain comes out of a study of blood T cell repertoires in COVID-19 (dated by TCRdb to the early 2020s). Looking at the study overall: The collaborator samples originated in the United States, Italy and Spain and spanned the acute and convalescent phases of COVID-19. The prospective study material was composed of cDNA or gDNA derived from T cells, B-cell-depleted T cells, or PBMCs. HLA class I and class II types, where available, came from metadata supplied by the sample provider rather than from assay-based typing. The samples were drawn from the first 160 participants of the ongoing ImmuneRACE study and from 1,254 subjects provided by 6 global collaborators. The repertoires were made available in a free public database intended to serve as a resource for research on the immune response to SARS-CoV-2. Sample metadata almost always included a de-identified subject ID, COVID-19 status, age in years and sex. Subjects who had been exposed to COVID-19, were actively infected with it, or had recovered from it provided the deeply sampled blood TCRbeta repertoires that made up the dataset.

TCRbeta CDR3 regions were amplified from genomic DNA using the immunoSEQ Assay, a bias-controlled multiplex PCR. As for the original processing: The number of nucleated cells in each sample was estimated from the amplification of reference gene primers within the assay. Sequence reads were collapsed and filtered to measure the absolute abundance of every unique TCRbeta CDR3 rearrangement. Productive Simpson clonality was computed per sample as the square root of Simpson's diversity index over productive rearrangements. TCRdb limited this immuneACCESS table to in-frame rearrangements with V and J called. A share of clones is missing; checked studies link under half to unresolved V genes, and the rest is unexplained. That table is the source of V, J and clone size, and D and trimming were worked out from the DNA. The sample profile shows under 110,000 clones; about 89% of them were found once. The ten largest clones capture 17% of the sample.

This clone has only one observation. It lacks a known antigen. Per-base quality was not reported, and no clone a single base away is much larger than it. What the research found in general, with its limitations: How much clinical and demographic metadata was included differed by source and by participant, and the metadata was provided uncurated.

The CDR3 contains 13 residues, cysteine and phenylalanine counted. This entry keeps only the CDR3 DNA: 39 bases, framed from base 1. CDR1 and CDR2 (SEHNR, FQNEAQ) derive from the germline V gene (reference sequence). V is reduced by 1 base and J by 7 bases, leaving a spacing of 5 bases between them. Collaborating institutions collected whole blood in K2EDTA tubes following their own protocols. For TCRbeta analysis, collaborators shipped samples as frozen whole blood, isolated PBMCs, or DNA extracted from either of those sample types. Sequenced: peripheral blood. This TCR derives from a middle-aged man with acute or convalescent COVID-19. This receptor chain uses TRBV7-9 and TRBJ1-6, with the D gene not confidently named. The nucleotides read TGTGCCAGCAGCTTAGAACTGAATTCACCCCTCCACTTT. The encoded protein is CASSLELNSPLHF.